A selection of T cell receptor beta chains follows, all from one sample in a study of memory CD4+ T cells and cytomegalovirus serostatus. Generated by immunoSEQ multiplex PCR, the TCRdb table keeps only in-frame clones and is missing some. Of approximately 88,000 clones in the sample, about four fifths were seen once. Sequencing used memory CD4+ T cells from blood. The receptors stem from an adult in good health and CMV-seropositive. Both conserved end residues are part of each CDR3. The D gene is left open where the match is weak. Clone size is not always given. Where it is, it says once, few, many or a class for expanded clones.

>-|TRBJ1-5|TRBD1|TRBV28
TGTGCCAGCAGTTTGGACAGGGGGCGAAGGAGGCATTTT
CASSLDRGRRRHF
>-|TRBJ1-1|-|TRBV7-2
TGTGCCAGCAGCTTACGGGGCACTGAAGCTTTCTTT
CASSLRGTEAFF
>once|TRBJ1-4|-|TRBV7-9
TGTGCCAGCAGCGCGACGGCCTTCTATAATGAAAAACTGTTTTTT
CASSATAFYNEKLFF
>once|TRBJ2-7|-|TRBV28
TGTGCCAGCAGTCCAACGGTCCCCGTGGAGCAGTACTTC
CASSPTVPVEQYF
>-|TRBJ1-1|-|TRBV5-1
TGCGCCAGCAGCTTAGGAATAAGGAACACTGAAGCTTTCTTT
CASSLGIRNTEAFF
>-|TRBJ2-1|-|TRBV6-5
TGTGCCAGCAGCTCACAGGGATTCGAGTTCTTC
CASSSQGFEFF
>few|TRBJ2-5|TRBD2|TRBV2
TGTGCCAGCAGTCTAGGACTAGCGGGCAGCCAAGAGACCCAGTACTTC
CASSLGLAGSQETQYF
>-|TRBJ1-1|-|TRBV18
TGTGCCAGCTCACCACCAGCAGGGGATGAAGCTTTCTTT
CASSPPAGDEAFF
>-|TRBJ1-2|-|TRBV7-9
TGTGCCAGCAGCTTAACGCAAGCTAACTATGGCTACACCTTC
CASSLTQANYGYTF
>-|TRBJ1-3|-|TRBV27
TGTGCCAGCAGTTTCGGTCACTCTGGAAACACCATATATTTT
CASSFGHSGNTIYF
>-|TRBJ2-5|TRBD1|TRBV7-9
TGTGCCAGCAGGTCCGGGACAGGGGAGGAGACCCAGTACTTC
CASRSGTGEETQYF
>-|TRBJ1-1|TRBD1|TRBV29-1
TGCAGCGCCGGGACAGCAATTTTCACTGAAGCTTTCTTT
CSAGTAIFTEAFF
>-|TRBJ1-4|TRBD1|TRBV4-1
TGCGCCAGCAGCCAGCGGGACAGAGCTAATGAAAAACTGTTTTTT
CASSQRDRANEKLFF
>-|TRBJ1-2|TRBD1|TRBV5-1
TGCGCCAGCAGCTTGGCACAGGGGCCCTATGGCTACACCTTC
CASSLAQGPYGYTF
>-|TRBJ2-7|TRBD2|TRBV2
TGTGCCGCGGGGGGGAGCGGGAGTTCCTACGAGCAGTACTTC
CAAGGSGSSYEQYF
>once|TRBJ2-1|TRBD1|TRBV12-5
TGTGCTAGTGTTCCGGGACAGGGCTACAATGAGCAGTTCTTC
CASVPGQGYNEQFF
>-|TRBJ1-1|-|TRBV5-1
TGCGCCAGCAGCCTGACCGGGAGGATTGAAGCTTTCTTT
CASSLTGRIEAFF
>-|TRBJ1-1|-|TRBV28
TGTGCCAGCCGGGTCCCCCGGAACACTGAAGCTTTCTTT
CASRVPRNTEAFF
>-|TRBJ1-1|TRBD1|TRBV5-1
TGCGCCAGCAGCCCCCGTCCGAGACAGGGAGGGAACACTGAAGCTTTCTTT
CASSPRPRQGGNTEAFF
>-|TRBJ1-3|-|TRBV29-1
TGCAGCGTTGGGAACTCTGGAAACACCATATATTTT
CSVGNSGNTIYF